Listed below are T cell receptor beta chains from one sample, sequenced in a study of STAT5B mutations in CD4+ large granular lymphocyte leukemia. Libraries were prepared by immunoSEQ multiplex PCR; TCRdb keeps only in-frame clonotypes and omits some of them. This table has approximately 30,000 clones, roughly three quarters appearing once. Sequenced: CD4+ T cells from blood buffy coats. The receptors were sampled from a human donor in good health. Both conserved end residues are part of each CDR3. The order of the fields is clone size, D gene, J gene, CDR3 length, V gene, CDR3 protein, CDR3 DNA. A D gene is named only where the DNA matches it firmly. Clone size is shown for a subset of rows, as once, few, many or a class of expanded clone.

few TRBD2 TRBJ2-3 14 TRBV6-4 CASSPSGGRDTQYF TGTGCCAGCAGTCCCTCGGGAGGGCGTGATACGCAGTATTTT
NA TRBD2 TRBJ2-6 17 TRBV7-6 CASSLLAGVTGANVLTF TGTGCCAGCAGCTTATTAGCGGGAGTAACCGGGGCCAACGTCCTGACTTTC
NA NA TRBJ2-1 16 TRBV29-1 CSVEKTGTRKNNEQFF TGCAGCGTTGAGAAAACCGGGACACGAAAGAACAATGAGCAGTTCTTC
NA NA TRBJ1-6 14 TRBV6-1 CASSGDRINSPLHF TGTGCCAGCAGCGGAGACAGAATTAATTCACCCCTCCACTTT
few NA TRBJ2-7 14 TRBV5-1 CASSLDAARAEQYF TGCGCCAGCAGCTTGGATGCGGCTAGAGCCGAGCAGTACTTC
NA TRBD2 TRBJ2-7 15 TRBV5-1 CASSPTSGRTYEQYF TGCGCCAGCAGTCCAACTAGCGGGAGGACCTACGAGCAGTACTTC
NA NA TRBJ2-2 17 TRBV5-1 CASNPLGQGANTGELFF TGCGCCAGCAACCCTCTTGGGCAGGGCGCGAACACCGGGGAGCTGTTTTTT
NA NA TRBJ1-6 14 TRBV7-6 CASSLGGSNSPLHF TGTGCCAGCAGCTTAGGGGGGAGTAATTCACCCCTCCACTTT
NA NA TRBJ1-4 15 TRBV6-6 CASAPGEAPDEKLFF TGTGCCAGCGCGCCAGGGGAGGCTCCTGATGAAAAACTGTTTTTT
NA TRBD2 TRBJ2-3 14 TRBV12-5 CASRRGGLSDTQYF TGTGCTAGTCGGCGGGGGGGGCTTTCAGATACGCAGTATTTT
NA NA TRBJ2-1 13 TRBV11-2 CASSGDSHNEQFF TGTGCCAGCAGCGGGGACTCCCACAATGAGCAGTTCTTC
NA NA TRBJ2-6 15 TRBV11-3 CASSFGGAGANVLTF TGTGCCAGCAGCTTCGGAGGGGCTGGGGCCAACGTCCTGACTTTC
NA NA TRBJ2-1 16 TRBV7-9 CASSLAGSVSYNEQFF TGTGCCAGCAGCTTAGCAGGGAGCGTCTCCTACAATGAGCAGTTCTTC
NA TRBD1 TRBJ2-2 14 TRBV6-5 CASTRGQDTGELFF TGTGCCAGCACTAGGGGGCAGGACACCGGGGAGCTGTTTTTT
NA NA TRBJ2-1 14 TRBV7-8 CASSSGLNYNEQFF TGTGCCAGCAGCTCGGGACTGAACTACAATGAGCAGTTCTTC
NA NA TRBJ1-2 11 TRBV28 CATSSNYGYTF TGTGCCACCAGTAGTAACTATGGCTACACCTTC
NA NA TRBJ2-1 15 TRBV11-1 CASGLDRGPYNEQFF TGTGCCAGCGGATTGGACCGGGGGCCCTACAATGAGCAGTTCTTC
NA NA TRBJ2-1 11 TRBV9 CAIPPRTEQFF TGTGCCATTCCCCCTCGGACTGAGCAGTTCTTC
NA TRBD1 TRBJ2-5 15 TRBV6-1 CASSARDRKSETQYF TGTGCCAGCAGTGCCCGGGACAGGAAAAGTGAGACCCAGTACTTC
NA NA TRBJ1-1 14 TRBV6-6 CASSSTLGATEAFF TGTGCCAGCAGTTCGACACTGGGGGCCACTGAAGCTTTCTTT
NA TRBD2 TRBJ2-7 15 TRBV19 CASSIGLAGVYEQYF TGTGCCAGTAGTATTGGCCTAGCGGGAGTCTACGAGCAGTACTTC
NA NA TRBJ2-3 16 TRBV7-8 CASSLLSGTSTDTQYF TGTGCCAGCAGCTTACTTAGCGGAACTAGCACAGATACGCAGTATTTT
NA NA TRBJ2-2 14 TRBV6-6 CASSPTSGTGELFF TGTGCCAGCAGCCCAACTTCGGGTACCGGGGAGCTGTTTTTT
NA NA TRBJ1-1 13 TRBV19 CASSNWANTEAFF TGTGCCAGTAGTAATTGGGCCAACACTGAAGCTTTCTTT
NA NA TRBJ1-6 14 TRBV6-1 CASSENRAGSPLHF TGTGCCAGCAGTGAGAACAGGGCGGGCTCACCCCTCCACTTT
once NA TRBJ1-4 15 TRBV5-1 CASSSSLATNEKLFF TGCGCCAGCAGCTCCTCCCTTGCAACTAATGAAAAACTGTTTTTT
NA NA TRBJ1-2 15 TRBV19 CASSIQGPGAYGYTF TGTGCCAGTAGTATCCAGGGTCCAGGGGCCTATGGCTACACCTTC
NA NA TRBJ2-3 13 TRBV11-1 CASSAKQGQTQYF TGTGCCAGCAGCGCGAAGCAGGGGCAAACGCAGTATTTT
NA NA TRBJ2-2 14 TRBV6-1 CASSEAVRGGELFF TGTGCCAGCAGTGAAGCGGTCAGGGGCGGGGAGCTGTTTTTT
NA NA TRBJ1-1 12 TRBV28 CASSFRETGAFF TGTGCCAGCAGTTTCAGGGAAACGGGGGCTTTCTTT
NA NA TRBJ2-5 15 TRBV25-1 CASSEGAGNQETQYF TGTGCCAGCAGTGAAGGTGCGGGTAACCAAGAGACCCAGTACTTC
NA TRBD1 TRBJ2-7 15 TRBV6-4 CASSDVDRASYEQYF TGTGCCAGCAGTGACGTCGACAGGGCCTCCTACGAGCAGTACTTC
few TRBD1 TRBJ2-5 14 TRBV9 CASSVGQGQETQYF TGTGCCAGCAGCGTCGGACAGGGGCAAGAGACCCAGTACTTC
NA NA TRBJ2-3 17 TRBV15 CATSRDRRTASTDTQYF TGTGCCACCAGCAGAGATCGAAGGACAGCCAGCACAGATACGCAGTATTTT
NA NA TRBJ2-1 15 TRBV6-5 CASSPKPRQVNEQFF TGTGCCAGCAGTCCAAAGCCCCGACAGGTCAATGAGCAGTTCTTC
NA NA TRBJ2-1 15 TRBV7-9 CASSLERGRDNEQFF TGTGCCAGCAGCTTAGAAAGGGGGAGGGACAATGAGCAGTTCTTC
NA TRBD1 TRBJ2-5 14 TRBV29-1 CSVRRGGQGETQYF TGCAGCGTTAGGAGAGGGGGACAGGGGGAGACCCAGTACTTC
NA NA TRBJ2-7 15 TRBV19 CASSKNRVEAYEQYF TGTGCCAGTAGTAAGAACAGGGTCGAGGCCTACGAGCAGTACTTC
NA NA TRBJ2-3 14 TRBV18 CASSDSLSTDTQYF TGTGCCAGCTCAGACAGCCTTAGCACAGATACGCAGTATTTT
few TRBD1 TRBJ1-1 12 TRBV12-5 CASGLGQGGAFF TGTGCTAGTGGTTTGGGACAGGGTGGCGCTTTCTTT
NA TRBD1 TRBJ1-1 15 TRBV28 CASRPPGTGSLEAFF TGTGCCAGCAGGCCCCCCGGGACAGGGAGTCTTGAAGCTTTCTTT
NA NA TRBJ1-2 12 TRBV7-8 CASSPRQAGYTF TGTGCCAGCAGCCCCAGACAGGCAGGCTACACCTTC
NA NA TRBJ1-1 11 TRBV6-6 CASTLNTEAFF TGTGCCAGCACGTTGAACACTGAAGCTTTCTTT
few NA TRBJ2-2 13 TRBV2 CASSEAPIGELFF TGTGCCAGCAGTGAGGCCCCAATCGGGGAGCTGTTTTTT
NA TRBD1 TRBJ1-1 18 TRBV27 CASSLSKFKTGGIAEAFF TGTGCCAGCAGTTTATCGAAATTTAAGACAGGGGGGATCGCTGAAGCTTTCTTT
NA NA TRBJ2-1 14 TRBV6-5 CATSGERVTDEQFF TGTGCCACCTCCGGGGAAAGAGTAACAGATGAGCAGTTCTTC
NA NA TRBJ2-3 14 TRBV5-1 CASSKSGSTDTQYF TGCGCCAGCAGTAAGTCGGGTAGCACAGATACGCAGTATTTT
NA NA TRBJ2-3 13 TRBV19 CASSTRATDTQYF TGTGCCAGTAGTACGCGCGCCACAGATACGCAGTATTTT
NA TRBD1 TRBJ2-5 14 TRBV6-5 CASSYTTGKGTQYF TGTGCCAGCAGTTACACGACAGGGAAGGGGACCCAGTACTTC
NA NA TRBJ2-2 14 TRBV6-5 CASSFSQGTGELFF TGTGCCAGCAGTTTTTCTCAGGGAACCGGGGAGCTGTTTTTT
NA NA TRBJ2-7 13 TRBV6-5 CASGGVGFYEQYF TGTGCCAGCGGCGGGGTAGGATTCTACGAGCAGTACTTC
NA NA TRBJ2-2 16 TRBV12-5 CASGLGTRVGTGELFF TGTGCTAGTGGTTTGGGGACGAGAGTAGGCACCGGGGAGCTGTTTTTT
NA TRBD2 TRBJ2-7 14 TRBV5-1 CASSPAGGLDEQYF TGCGCCAGCAGCCCAGCGGGAGGATTGGACGAGCAGTACTTC
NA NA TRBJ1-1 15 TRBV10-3 CAISEYKGLNTEAFF TGTGCCATCAGTGAGTATAAGGGTTTGAACACTGAAGCTTTCTTT
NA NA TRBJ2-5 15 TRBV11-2 CASSLGIGSQETQYF TGTGCCAGCAGCTTGGGGATCGGATCGCAAGAGACCCAGTACTTC
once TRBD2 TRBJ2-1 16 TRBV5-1 CASSLVSSGSLNEQFF TGCGCCAGCAGCTTGGTGTCTAGCGGGAGTTTGAATGAGCAGTTCTTC
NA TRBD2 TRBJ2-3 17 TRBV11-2 CASSLGQREPNADTQYF TGTGCCAGCAGCTTAGGTCAGCGGGAGCCGAACGCAGATACGCAGTATTTT
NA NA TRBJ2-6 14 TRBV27 CASKGFSGANVLTF TGTGCCAGCAAAGGTTTTTCTGGGGCCAACGTCCTGACTTTC
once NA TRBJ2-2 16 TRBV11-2 CASSLVLGLNTGELFF TGTGCCAGCAGCTTAGTTCTGGGACTTAACACCGGGGAGCTGTTTTTT